A selection of T cell receptor beta chains follows, all from one sample in a study of blood T cell repertoires in COVID-19. Generated by immunoSEQ multiplex PCR, the TCRdb table keeps only in-frame clones and is missing some. The table shows around 200,000 clones, with 70% to 80% occurring only once. Sequencing was done on a sample of peripheral blood. These receptors all stem from a woman in her thirties or forties with COVID-19, enrolled during active disease. Each CDR3 is given with its conserved first and last residue. A D gene is named only where the DNA matches it firmly. The listing skips clone size in some rows; elsewhere it reads once, few, many or a size class.

clone size	D gene	V gene	CDR3 length	J gene	CDR3 DNA	CDR3 protein
.	.	TRBV20-1	14	TRBJ1-3	TGCAGTGCTAGTCTGGGGGGCTCTGGAAACACCATATATTTT	CSASLGGSGNTIYF
.	.	TRBV18	13	TRBJ1-1	TGTGCCAGCTCACCAATGGGGCAGGGTGAAGCTTTCTTT	CASSPMGQGEAFF
.	.	TRBV3-1/TRBV3-2	15	TRBJ1-6	TGTGCCAGCAGCCATCTGAGCTCCTATAATTCACCCCTCCACTTT	CASSHLSSYNSPLHF
.	TRBD2	TRBV27	15	TRBJ2-3	TGTGCCAGCAGTTCCTTGCGGGGGGACACAGATACGCAGTATTTT	CASSSLRGDTDTQYF
.	TRBD1	TRBV20-1	13	TRBJ1-2	TGCAGTGCTAGTCACAGGGGGAACTATGGCTACACCTTC	CSASHRGNYGYTF
.	TRBD1	TRBV7-2	14	TRBJ1-1	TGTGCCAGCAGCTTAAACGGGGGACAGCCTGAAGCTTTCTTT	CASSLNGGQPEAFF
.	TRBD2	TRBV29-1	16	TRBJ2-7	TGCAGCGTTGTTCCTTCTGGCGCGGGAGGAACATTTGGGCAGTACTTC	CSVVPSGAGGTFGQYF
few	TRBD1	TRBV28	14	TRBJ1-2	TGTGCCAGCAGCGCAGAGGGGGCCGGCTATGGCTACACCTTC	CASSAEGAGYGYTF
.	TRBD2	TRBV27	15	TRBJ2-3	TGTGCCAGCAGGGTCGGCGGGGGGGGCACAGATACGCAGTATTTT	CASRVGGGGTDTQYF
.	TRBD1	TRBV5-5	17	TRBJ2-2	TGTGCCAGCAGCTTGGTTAGGGGGACAGGATACACCGGGGAGCTGTTTTTT	CASSLVRGTGYTGELFF